The rows below give T cell receptor beta chains drawn from one sample of a study of blood T cells in healthy people across ages. TCRdb independently ran MiXCR on the 5' RACE reads; one entry per CDR3 protein. The table includes over 1.5 million distinct CDR3 sequences, about 50% detected once. The sample consisted of blood. The origin of the receptors is a woman aged 40 to 50 in good health. Both conserved end residues are part of each CDR3. A D gene is named only where the DNA matches it firmly. The size field is filled for only some rows; it gives once, few, many or a size class.

TGTGCCAGCAGTCCGACTAGCGGGGGGGCTAGGAATGAGCAGTTCTTC CASSPTSGGARNEQFF TRBD2 TRBV12-3/TRBV12-4 few TRBJ2-1
TGCAGTGCTAGAGATCAGAGGGGGAGCTACGAGCAGTACTTC CSARDQRGSYEQYF - TRBV20-1 many TRBJ2-7
TGCGCCAGCAGCTCGACAGGGTATGGAGAGACCCAGTACTTC CASSSTGYGETQYF TRBD1 TRBV5-1 few TRBJ2-5
TGTGCCAGCAGCCAAGATCCGGGTAAGAGGAATGAAAAACTGTTTTTT CASSQDPGKRNEKLFF - TRBV4-2 - TRBJ1-4
TGTGCCAGCACCCTAGTAGGGCAAGAGACCCAGTACTTC CASTLVGQETQYF - TRBV7-9 few TRBJ2-5
TGTGCCAGCAGTCAGACAGGGGGGGAAGAGACCCAGTACTTC CASSQTGGEETQYF TRBD1 TRBV6-6 - TRBJ2-5
TGCAGTGCTAGAGCCCCAGGGGGCTCCGATGAAAAACTGTTTTTT CSARAPGGSDEKLFF TRBD1 TRBV20-1 few TRBJ1-4
TGCAGTGCTAGAGGGCTAGCCATCAACGAGCAGTACTTC CSARGLAINEQYF - TRBV20-1 few TRBJ2-7
TGTGCCAGCAGCCCGGGACAGAACTACGAGCAGTACTTC CASSPGQNYEQYF TRBD1 TRBV18 many TRBJ2-7
TGTGCCAGCAGCCGCAAGTGGCAAAGGAGCTCCTACAATGAGCAGTTCTTC CASSRKWQRSSYNEQFF - TRBV7-2 few TRBJ2-1
TGTGCCAGCAGTCCTCGGGGGAGCGCCACAGATACGCAGTATTTT CASSPRGSATDTQYF - TRBV6-2/TRBV6-3 - TRBJ2-3
TGTGCCAGCAGAGGACAGGGGGACGGCAGCGAGCAGTACTTC CASRGQGDGSEQYF TRBD1 TRBV6-2/TRBV6-3 - TRBJ2-7
TGTGCCAGCAGCCAAGACTGGGGCAGGGGAAGCGAAAAACTGTTTTTT CASSQDWGRGSEKLFF - TRBV3-1 - TRBJ1-4
TGTGCCAGCAGTCCCAATTTCACACCGGGACAGCAAAGCTACACCTTC CASSPNFTPGQQSYTF TRBD1 TRBV6-5 - TRBJ1-2
TGTGCCAGCAGTCGGAACAGGGGAAGTAATGAAAAACTGTTTTTT CASSRNRGSNEKLFF TRBD1 TRBV6-5 once TRBJ1-4
TGTGCCAGTACCTTGGACAGGGTAGTGAACGAGCAGTACTTC CASTLDRVVNEQYF TRBD1 TRBV6-2/TRBV6-3 few TRBJ2-7
TGTGCTAGTGGTTTGGTAACAACAGGGGAGCAGTTCTTC CASGLVTTGEQFF - TRBV12-5 - TRBJ2-1
TGTGCCAGCAGTCGTAAGGGGGCGAGTGGCTACACCTTC CASSRKGASGYTF TRBD1 TRBV6-5 - TRBJ1-2
TGTGCCAGCAGCTCCCGGGGTGATAGGGAAGACGAGCAGTACTTC CASSSRGDREDEQYF - TRBV27 - TRBJ2-7
TGCAGCGTTCGGGGCGGTCGGGGAGAGACCCAGTACTTC CSVRGGRGETQYF - TRBV29-1 - TRBJ2-5
TGTGCCAGTAGGGGGGGCGCGGTAGAGACCCAGTACTTC CASRGGAVETQYF - TRBV27 - TRBJ2-5
TGTGCCAGTAGTATAGGAGCAAGCAGCTATGGCTACACCTTC CASSIGASSYGYTF - TRBV19 - TRBJ1-2
TGCGCCAGCAGTCTACCACCGGGACAGGGGCGGAACACCGGGGAGCTGTTTTTT CASSLPPGQGRNTGELFF TRBD1 TRBV5-1 - TRBJ2-2
TGCAGTGCTAGCAAGTCCGGCCCCAATCAGCCCCAGCATTTT CSASKSGPNQPQHF - TRBV20-1 few TRBJ1-5
TGTGCCAGCAGCCCCGTCACCGGGGCCACAGATACGCAGTATTTT CASSPVTGATDTQYF - TRBV7-9 - TRBJ2-3
TGCGCCAGCAGCCTTCTAGCGGGGGTTTCTGAGAATGAGCAGTTCTTC CASSLLAGVSENEQFF TRBD2 TRBV4-3 - TRBJ2-1
TGCAGCGTTGAAGATTGGGGTCTTTGGGGTAGCGGGGGGAGAAATACGCAGTATTTT CSVEDWGLWGSGGRNTQYF TRBD2 TRBV29-1 - TRBJ2-3
TGCGCCAGCAGCCAAGTAGGGGCACAGGGTAACAATCAGCCCCAGCATTTT CASSQVGAQGNNQPQHF - TRBV4-3 few TRBJ1-5
TGTGCCAGCAGTCTTGCGGCAGGACAGGGCAATCAGCCCCAGCATTTT CASSLAAGQGNQPQHF TRBD1 TRBV12-3/TRBV12-4 few TRBJ1-5
TGTGCCAGCAGTTACGGGAGGGCCCACAACTACGAGCAGTACTTC CASSYGRAHNYEQYF TRBD2 TRBV6-8 - TRBJ2-7
TGTGCCAGCAGACACAGGGGGCCTGGTCAGCCCCAGCATTTT CASRHRGPGQPQHF TRBD1 TRBV28 - TRBJ1-5
TGCAGCGTTGGAGAGGGGAACTATGGCTACACCTTC CSVGEGNYGYTF - TRBV29-1 - TRBJ1-2
TGTGCCACCAGCGCCGACAACCGGGACTATGGGAACATTCAGTACTTC CATSADNRDYGNIQYF TRBD2 TRBV15 once TRBJ2-4
TGTGCCACCTCTGAGGCCGGGATTAATGAAAAACTGTTTTTT CATSEAGINEKLFF - TRBV24-1 few TRBJ1-4
TGTGCCAGCGGGGTATCGGGGTATAACACTGAAGCTTTCTTT CASGVSGYNTEAFF - TRBV6-6 - TRBJ1-1
TGCAGCGGCCGGACAGGGTCCTACACTGAAGCTTTCTTT CSGRTGSYTEAFF TRBD1 TRBV29-1 - TRBJ1-1
TGTGCCAGCAGGTGGACAGGGACCCCCTACGAGCAGTACTTC CASRWTGTPYEQYF TRBD1 TRBV3-1 few TRBJ2-7
TGCGCCAGCAGCCAAGCAAGGACTAGCGGGGGGGCTGAAGATGAGCAGTTCTTC CASSQARTSGGAEDEQFF TRBD2 TRBV5-1 - TRBJ2-1
TGTGCCAGCAGTTCACCGGGACGGGGAGTGGGAGAGACCCAGTACTTC CASSSPGRGVGETQYF - TRBV28 - TRBJ2-5
TGCAGCGTTGAACGAAACTTTGACAATGAAGCTTTCTTT CSVERNFDNEAFF - TRBV29-1 once TRBJ1-1
TGCAGCGGGGGGGGAGGGGGCTTCTACAATGAGCAGTACTTC CSGGGGGFYNEQYF - TRBV29-1 - TRBJ2-7
TGCAGCGTTGAATACCAGGCCACAGATACGCAGTATTTT CSVEYQATDTQYF - TRBV29-1 - TRBJ2-3
TGCGCCAGCAGTCAGGGGGCCCCACAAAATAATTCACCCCTCCACTTT CASSQGAPQNNSPLHF - TRBV23-1 - TRBJ1-6
TGTGCCAGCAGTTTTTATGTGAACAATGAGCAGTTCTTC CASSFYVNNEQFF - TRBV27 - TRBJ2-1
TGTGCCAGCAGCGCTGACTCTCGTGGAAATCAGCCCCAGCATTTT CASSADSRGNQPQHF - TRBV9 - TRBJ1-5
TGCGCCAGCAGCCAAGAAGGCCCAGGAGCTGAAGATTCACCCCTCCACTTT CASSQEGPGAEDSPLHF - TRBV4-3 - TRBJ1-6
TGTGCCAGCAGCTTAGGTGGGGACAGGGGGCGACGTGGCTACACCTTC CASSLGGDRGRRGYTF TRBD1 TRBV7-9 once TRBJ1-2
TGTGCCAGCAGTTCCAGGATCGAGGGTAGGGAAAAACTGTTTTTT CASSSRIEGREKLFF - TRBV12-3/TRBV12-4 - TRBJ1-4
TGTGCCAGCAGTCCCGGGACTAGCGGGAGGAATGAGCAGTTCTTC CASSPGTSGRNEQFF TRBD2 TRBV6-1 few TRBJ2-1
TGTGCCAGCAGATTAGTCCGGGGCTCAACTAATGAAAAACTGTTTTTT CASRLVRGSTNEKLFF - TRBV11-2 - TRBJ1-4
TGCAGCGTTGAAGAGCTTATAGGGAGGGTCTATGGCTACACCTTC CSVEELIGRVYGYTF - TRBV29-1 - TRBJ1-2
TGTGCCAGCAGCCTCCATAGTGGGTATGAGCAGTTCTTC CASSLHSGYEQFF - TRBV12-3/TRBV12-4 - TRBJ2-1
TGCGCCAGCAGCCTAGCACCGGGACAGGTCCAAGAGACCCAGTACTTC CASSLAPGQVQETQYF TRBD1 TRBV4-1 - TRBJ2-5
TGTGCCAGCAGCCAACTCTTACTAGCGGCCTCCTACAATGAGCAGTTCTTC CASSQLLLAASYNEQFF TRBD2 TRBV3-1 - TRBJ2-1
TGTGCCAGCAGCGCCGGGCCGACAGGGACGAGTGGCTACACCTTC CASSAGPTGTSGYTF TRBD1 TRBV7-2 few TRBJ1-2
TGCAGCGTTTCTCTGGGGGTCGGAGAGACCCAGTACTTC CSVSLGVGETQYF - TRBV29-1 few TRBJ2-5
TGCAGTGCCACCGGGACAGCGGATTCACCCCTCCACTTT CSATGTADSPLHF TRBD1 TRBV20-1 - TRBJ1-6
TGTGCCAGCAGTTCGGGACTAGCGGGGGACGATGTGGAGACCCAGTACTTC CASSSGLAGDDVETQYF TRBD2 TRBV6-5 - TRBJ2-5